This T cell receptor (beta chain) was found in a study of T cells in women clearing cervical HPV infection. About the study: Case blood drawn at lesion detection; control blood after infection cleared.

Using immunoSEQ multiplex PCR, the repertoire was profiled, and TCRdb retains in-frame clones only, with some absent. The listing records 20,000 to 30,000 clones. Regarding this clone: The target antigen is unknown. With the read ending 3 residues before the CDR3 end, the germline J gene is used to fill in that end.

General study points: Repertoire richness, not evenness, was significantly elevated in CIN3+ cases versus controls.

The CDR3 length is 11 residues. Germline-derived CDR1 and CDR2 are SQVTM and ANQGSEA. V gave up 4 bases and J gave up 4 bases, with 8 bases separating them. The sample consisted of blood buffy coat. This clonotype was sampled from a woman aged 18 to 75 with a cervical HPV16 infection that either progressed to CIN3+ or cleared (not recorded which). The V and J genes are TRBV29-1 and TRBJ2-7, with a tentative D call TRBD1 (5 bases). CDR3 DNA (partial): TGCAGCGTTGGACAGAAGTACGAG. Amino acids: CSVGQKYE. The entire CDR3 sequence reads CSVGQKYEQYF.